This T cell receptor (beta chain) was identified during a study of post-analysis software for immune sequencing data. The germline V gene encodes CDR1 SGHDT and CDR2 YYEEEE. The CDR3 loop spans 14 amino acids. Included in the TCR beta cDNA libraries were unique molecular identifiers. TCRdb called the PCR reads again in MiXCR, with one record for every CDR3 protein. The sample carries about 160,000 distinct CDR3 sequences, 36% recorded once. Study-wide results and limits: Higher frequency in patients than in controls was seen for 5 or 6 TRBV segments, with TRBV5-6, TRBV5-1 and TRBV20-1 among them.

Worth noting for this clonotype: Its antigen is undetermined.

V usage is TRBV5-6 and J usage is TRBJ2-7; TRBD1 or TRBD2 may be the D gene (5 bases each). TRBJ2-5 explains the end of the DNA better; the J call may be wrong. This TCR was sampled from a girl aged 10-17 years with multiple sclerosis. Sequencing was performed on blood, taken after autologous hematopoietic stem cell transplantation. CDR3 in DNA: TGTGCCAGCAGCCGGTGGGACCAGACAAAGACCCAGTACTTC. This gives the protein CASSRWDQTKTQYF.